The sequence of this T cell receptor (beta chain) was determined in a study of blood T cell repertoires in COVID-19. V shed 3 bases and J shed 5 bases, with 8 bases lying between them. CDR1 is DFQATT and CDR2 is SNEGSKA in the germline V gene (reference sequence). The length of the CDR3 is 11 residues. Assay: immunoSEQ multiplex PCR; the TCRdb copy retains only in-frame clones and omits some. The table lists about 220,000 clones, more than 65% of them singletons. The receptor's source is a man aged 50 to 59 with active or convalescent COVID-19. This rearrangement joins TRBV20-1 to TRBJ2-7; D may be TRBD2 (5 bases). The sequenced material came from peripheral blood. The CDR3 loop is CSARGGHEQYV. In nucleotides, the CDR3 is TGCAGTGCTAGGGGCGGGCACGAGCAGTACGTC.